This TCR beta chain was sequenced in a study of shared clonotypes between healthy human individuals. The unsorted PBMC replicate PCRs were performed with 300 ng DNA, around 29,000 T cell genomes. Only in-frame clones appear in the TCRdb table, and some are missing; sequencing was by immunoSEQ multiplex PCR. Of roughly 500,000 clones listed, about 84% were seen once; the top ten hold about 13%. Concerning this clone: The antigen is undetermined.

General study findings and limits: It was expected that sequencing depth would affect clonotype sharing among donors.

This sequence was found in a woman in her forties in good health. Some clones in this sample may be carry-over from other donors' samples. Material: PBMCs.

For the CDR3, the DNA is TGTGCCTGGAGTGAGGACCCGCTAGATACGCAGTATTTT. Protein: CAWSEDPLDTQYF. This rearrangement joins TRBV30 to TRBJ2-3; D is ambiguous. This CDR3 is built from 13 residues. From germline, CDR1 is GTSNPN and CDR2 SVGIG (reference sequence). V was shortened by 1 base and J by 5 bases, with 10 bases between the two germline ends.